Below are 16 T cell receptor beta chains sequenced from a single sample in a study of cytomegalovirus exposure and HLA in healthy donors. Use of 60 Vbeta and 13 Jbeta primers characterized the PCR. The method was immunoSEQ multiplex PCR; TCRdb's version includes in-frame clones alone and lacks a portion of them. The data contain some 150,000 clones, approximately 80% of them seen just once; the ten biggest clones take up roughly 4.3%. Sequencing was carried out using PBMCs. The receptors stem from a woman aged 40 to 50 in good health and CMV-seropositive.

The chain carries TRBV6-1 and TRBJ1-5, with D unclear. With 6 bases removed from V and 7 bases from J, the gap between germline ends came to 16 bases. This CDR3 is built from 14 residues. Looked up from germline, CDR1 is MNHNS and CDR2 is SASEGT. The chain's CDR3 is CASRERGLLQPQHF. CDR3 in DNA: TGTGCCAGCAGGGAGAGAGGCCTGCTGCAGCCCCAGCATTTT.

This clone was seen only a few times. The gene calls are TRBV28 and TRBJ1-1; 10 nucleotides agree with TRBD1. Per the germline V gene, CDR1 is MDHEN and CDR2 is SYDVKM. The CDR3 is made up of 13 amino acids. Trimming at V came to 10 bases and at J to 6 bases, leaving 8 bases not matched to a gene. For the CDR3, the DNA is TGTGCCACTAGACAGGGGGCAGGAGCTGAAGCTTTCTTT. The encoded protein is CATRQGAGAEAFF. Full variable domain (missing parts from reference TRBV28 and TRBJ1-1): DVKVTQSSRYLVKRTGEKVFLECVQDMDHENMFWYRQDPGLGLRLIYFSYDVKMKEKGDIPEGYSVSREKKERFSLILESASTNQTSMYLCATRQGAGAEAFFGQGTRLTVV.

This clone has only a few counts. DNA of the CDR3: TGTGCCAGCAGTGACTTGGGGGGGTTCTACAATGAGCAGTTCTTC. It translates to CASSDLGGFYNEQFF. The rearrangement uses TRBV6-4 and TRBJ2-1; 7 positions agree with TRBD2. V was clipped by 1 base and J by 3 bases; unmatched bases: 3. Germline V gives CDR1 MRHNA, CDR2 SNTAGT. The CDR3 extends over 15 amino acids.

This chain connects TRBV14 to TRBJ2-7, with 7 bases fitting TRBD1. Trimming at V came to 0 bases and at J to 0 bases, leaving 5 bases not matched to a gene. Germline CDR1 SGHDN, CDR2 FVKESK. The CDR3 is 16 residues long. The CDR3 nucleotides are TGTGCCAGCAGCCAAGAACCCGGACAGGCCTCCTACGAGCAGTACTTC. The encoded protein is CASSQEPGQASYEQYF.

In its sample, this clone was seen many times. CDR3 sequence: CASTDQERSYNEQFF. In DNA, the CDR3 is TGTGCCAGCACCGACCAGGAAAGGTCCTACAATGAGCAGTTCTTC. The rearrangement links TRBV28 to TRBJ2-1, with no clear D. CDR3 length equals 15 residues. V shed 7 bases and J shed 1 base, with 14 bases lying between them. CDR1 and CDR2 (germline): MDHEN, SYDVKM.

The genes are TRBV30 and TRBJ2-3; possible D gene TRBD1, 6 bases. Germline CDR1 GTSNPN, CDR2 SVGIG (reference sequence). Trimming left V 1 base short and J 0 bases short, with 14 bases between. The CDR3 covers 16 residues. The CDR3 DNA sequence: TGTGCCTGGAGTGGATACAGGGTGTCTAGCACAGATACGCAGTATTTT. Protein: CAWSGYRVSSTDTQYF.

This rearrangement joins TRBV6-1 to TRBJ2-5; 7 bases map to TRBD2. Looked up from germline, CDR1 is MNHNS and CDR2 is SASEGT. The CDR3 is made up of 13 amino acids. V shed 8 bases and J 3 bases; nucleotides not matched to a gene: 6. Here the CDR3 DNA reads TGTGCCAGCGTTTACAGCGGGGAAGAGACCCAGTACTTC. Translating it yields CASVYSGEETQYF.

The CDR3 DNA follows: TGTGCCAGCAGTCAAACTAACACCGGGGAGCTGTTTTTT. Amino acid sequence: CASSQTNTGELFF. V is TRBV7-9 and J is TRBJ2-2; D is ambiguous. This CDR3 comprises 13 residues. CDR1 is SEHNR, CDR2 FQNEAQ, per germline (reference sequence). Trimming removed 6 bases at V and 2 bases at J, with 7 bases between.

The CDR3 bases are TGTGCCAGCAGCCAAGATTCTCCGGGTTTGGGGCCCCAGCATTTT. Its protein product is CASSQDSPGLGPQHF. The gene calls are TRBV4-2 and TRBJ1-5, with D unclear. Germline values: CDR1 LGHNA, CDR2 YNFKEQ. The CDR3 spans 15 residues. V was trimmed by 0 bases and J by 9 bases, leaving 15 bases between them.

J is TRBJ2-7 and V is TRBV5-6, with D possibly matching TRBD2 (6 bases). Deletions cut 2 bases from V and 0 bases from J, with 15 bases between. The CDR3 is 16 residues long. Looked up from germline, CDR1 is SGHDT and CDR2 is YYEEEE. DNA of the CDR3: TGTGCCAGCAGCTTACCATCTAGCGCGAGCTCCTACGAGCAGTACTTC. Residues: CASSLPSSASSYEQYF.

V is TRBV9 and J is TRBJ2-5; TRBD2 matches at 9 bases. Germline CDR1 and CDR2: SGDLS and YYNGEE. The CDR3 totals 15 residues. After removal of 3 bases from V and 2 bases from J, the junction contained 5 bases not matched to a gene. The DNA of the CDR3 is TGTGCCAGCAGCGAGGGACTAGCAAGGCAAGAGACCCAGTACTTC. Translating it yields CASSEGLARQETQYF.

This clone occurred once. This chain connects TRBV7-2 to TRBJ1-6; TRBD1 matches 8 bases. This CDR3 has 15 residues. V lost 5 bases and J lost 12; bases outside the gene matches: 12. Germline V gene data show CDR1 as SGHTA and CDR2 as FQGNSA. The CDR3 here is CASSPRTGRNLPLHF. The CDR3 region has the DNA TGTGCCAGCAGCCCGAGGACAGGGCGCAACCTACCCCTCCACTTT.

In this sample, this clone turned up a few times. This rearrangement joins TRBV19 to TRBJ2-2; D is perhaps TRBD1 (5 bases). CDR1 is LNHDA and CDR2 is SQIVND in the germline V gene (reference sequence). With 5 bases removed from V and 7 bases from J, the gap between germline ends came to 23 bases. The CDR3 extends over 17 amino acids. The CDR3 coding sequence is TGTGCCAGTAGTTCCACACATGTGGGGCCCATGGACGGGGAGCTGTTTTTT. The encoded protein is CASSSTHVGPMDGELFF. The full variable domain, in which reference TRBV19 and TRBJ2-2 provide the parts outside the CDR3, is DGGITQSPKYLFRKEGQNVTLSCEQNLNHDAMYWYRQDPGQGLRLIYYSQIVNDFQKGDIAEGYSVSREKKESFPLTVTSAQKNPTAFYLCASSSTHVGPMDGELFFGEGSRLTVL.

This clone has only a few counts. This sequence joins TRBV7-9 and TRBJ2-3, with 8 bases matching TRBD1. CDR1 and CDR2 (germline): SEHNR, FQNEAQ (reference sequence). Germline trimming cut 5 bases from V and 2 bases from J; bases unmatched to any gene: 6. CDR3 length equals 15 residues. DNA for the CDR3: TGTGCCAGCAGCCCGAGGACAGGGCTCACAGATACGCAGTATTTT. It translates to CASSPRTGLTDTQYF. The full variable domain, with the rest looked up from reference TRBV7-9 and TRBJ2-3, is DTGVSQNPRHKITKRGQNVTFRCDPISEHNRLYWYRQTLGQGPEFLTYFQNEAQLEKSRLLSDRFSAERPKGSFSTLEIQRTEQGDSAMYLCASSPRTGLTDTQYFGPGTRLTVL.

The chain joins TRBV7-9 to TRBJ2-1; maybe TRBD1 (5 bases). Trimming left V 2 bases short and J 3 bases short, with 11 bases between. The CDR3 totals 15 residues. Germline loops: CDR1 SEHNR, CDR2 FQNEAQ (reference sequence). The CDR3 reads CASSLPGSLYNEQFF. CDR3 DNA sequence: TGTGCCAGCAGCTTACCAGGGTCCCTCTACAATGAGCAGTTCTTC. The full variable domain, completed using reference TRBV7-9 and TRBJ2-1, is DTGVSQNPRHKITKRGQNVTFRCDPISEHNRLYWYRQTLGQGPEFLTYFQNEAQLEKSRLLSDRFSAERPKGSFSTLEIQRTEQGDSAMYLCASSLPGSLYNEQFFGPGTRLTVL.

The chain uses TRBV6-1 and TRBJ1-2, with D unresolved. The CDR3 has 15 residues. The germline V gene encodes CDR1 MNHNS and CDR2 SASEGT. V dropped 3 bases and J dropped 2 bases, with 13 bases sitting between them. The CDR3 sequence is CASSDLWTGNYGYTF. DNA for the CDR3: TGTGCCAGCAGTGATTTATGGACGGGAAACTATGGCTACACCTTC.